Reported below is one TCR beta chain. Its specificity is not known. The read terminates 3 residues before the CDR3 end, so the remaining end is supplied by the germline J gene. This sample is part of a study of T cells in women clearing cervical HPV infection. Study-wide points: Timing of associations relative to infection is unclear; T-cell subsets were not isolated.

Germline V gives CDR1 SGHRS, CDR2 YFSETQ. The CDR3 contains 14 residues. V shed 2 bases and J shed 1 base, with 9 bases lying between them. Profiled with immunoSEQ multiplex PCR; TCRdb holds only in-frame clones, not every one. The sample data list approximately 31,000 clones. The chain uses TRBV5-1 and TRBJ1-1; D gene ambiguous. The sample was blood buffy coat. The sequence came from a woman between 18 and 69 years old with a cervical HPV16 infection that either progressed to CIN3+ or cleared (not recorded which). CDR3 protein: CASSFQPGNTEAFF. CDR3 DNA (partial): TGCGCCAGCAGCTTTCAGCCGGGGAACACTGAA.